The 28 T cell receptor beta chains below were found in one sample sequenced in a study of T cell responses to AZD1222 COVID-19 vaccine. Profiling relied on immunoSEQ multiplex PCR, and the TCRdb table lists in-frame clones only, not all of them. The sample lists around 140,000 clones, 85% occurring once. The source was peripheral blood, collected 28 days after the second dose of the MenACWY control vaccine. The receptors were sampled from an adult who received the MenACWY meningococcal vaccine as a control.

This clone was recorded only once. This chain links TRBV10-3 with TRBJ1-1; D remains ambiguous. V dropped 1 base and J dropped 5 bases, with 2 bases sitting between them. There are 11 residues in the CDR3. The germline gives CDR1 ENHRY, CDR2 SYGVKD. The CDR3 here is CAISEYTEAFF. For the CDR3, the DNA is TGTGCCATCAGTGAGTATACTGAAGCTTTCTTT.

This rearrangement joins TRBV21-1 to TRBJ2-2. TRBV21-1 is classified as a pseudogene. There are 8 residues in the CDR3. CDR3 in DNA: TGTGCCGGCGGGGAGCTGTTTTTT. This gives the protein CAGGELFF.

CDR3: CRTSRGRVVSYNEQFF. CDR3 DNA sequence: TGTCGTACCTCCCGAGGGAGGGTGGTCTCCTACAATGAGCAGTTCTTC. This chain uses TRBV6-6 with TRBJ2-1; 7 bases line up with TRBD2. The length of the CDR3 is 16 residues. Germline V CDR1 and CDR2: MNHNY, SVGAGI (reference sequence).

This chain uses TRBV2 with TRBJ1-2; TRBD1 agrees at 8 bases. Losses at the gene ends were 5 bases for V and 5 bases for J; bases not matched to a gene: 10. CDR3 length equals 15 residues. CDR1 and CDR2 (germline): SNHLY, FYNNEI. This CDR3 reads CASSPRTGIDYGYTF. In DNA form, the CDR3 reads TGTGCCAGCAGTCCCCGGACAGGGATAGATTATGGCTACACCTTC.

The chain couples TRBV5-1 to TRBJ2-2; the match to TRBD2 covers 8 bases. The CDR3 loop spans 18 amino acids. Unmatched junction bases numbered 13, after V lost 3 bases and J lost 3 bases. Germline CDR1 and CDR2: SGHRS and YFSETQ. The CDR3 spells CASSSPVAGKWDTGELFF. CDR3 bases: TGCGCCAGCAGCTCCCCTGTAGCGGGAAAGTGGGACACCGGGGAGCTGTTTTTT. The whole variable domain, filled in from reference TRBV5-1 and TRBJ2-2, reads KAGVTQTPRYLIKTRGQQVTLSCSPISGHRSVSWYQQTPGQGLQFLFEYFSETQRNKGNFPGRFSGRQFSNSRSEMNVSTLELGDSALYLCASSSPVAGKWDTGELFFGEGSRLTVL.

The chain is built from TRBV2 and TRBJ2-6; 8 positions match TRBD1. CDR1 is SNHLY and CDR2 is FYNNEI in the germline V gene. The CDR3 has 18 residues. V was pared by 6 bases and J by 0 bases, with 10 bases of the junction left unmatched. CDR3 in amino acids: CASSLRDRLFSGANVLTF. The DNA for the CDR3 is TGTGCCAGCAGCCTCCGGGACAGGCTATTCTCTGGGGCCAACGTCCTGACTTTC.

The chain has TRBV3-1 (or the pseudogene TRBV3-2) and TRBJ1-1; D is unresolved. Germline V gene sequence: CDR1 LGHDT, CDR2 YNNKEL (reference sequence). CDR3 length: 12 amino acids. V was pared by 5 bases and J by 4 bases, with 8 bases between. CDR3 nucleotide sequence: TGTGCCAGCAGCGCGGCTGGCACTGAAGCTTTCTTT. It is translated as CASSAAGTEAFF.

The CDR3 spells CASSQDVGVRGYTF. The CDR3 nucleotides read TGTGCCAGCAGCCAGGACGTTGGGGTTCGTGGCTACACCTTC. The rearrangement joins TRBV7-2 to TRBJ1-2, with D hard to call. CDR1 and CDR2 (germline): SGHTA, FQGNSA. The CDR3 is 14 residues long. Trimming took off 5 bases at V and 7 bases at J, with 17 bases between the two ends.

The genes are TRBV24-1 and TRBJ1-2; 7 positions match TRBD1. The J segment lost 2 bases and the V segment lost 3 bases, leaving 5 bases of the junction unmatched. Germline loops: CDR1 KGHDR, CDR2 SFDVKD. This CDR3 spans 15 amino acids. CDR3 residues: CATSDPGTANYGYTF. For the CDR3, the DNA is TGTGCCACCAGTGATCCGGGGACAGCCAACTATGGCTACACCTTC.

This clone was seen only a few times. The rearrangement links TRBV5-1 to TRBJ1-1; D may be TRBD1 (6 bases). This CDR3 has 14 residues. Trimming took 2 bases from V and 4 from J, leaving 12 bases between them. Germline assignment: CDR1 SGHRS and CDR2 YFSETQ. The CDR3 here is CASSLQGEFTEAFF. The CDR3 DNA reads TGCGCCAGCAGCTTACAGGGTGAGTTCACTGAAGCTTTCTTT. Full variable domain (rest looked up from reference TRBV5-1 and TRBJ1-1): KAGVTQTPRYLIKTRGQQVTLSCSPISGHRSVSWYQQTPGQGLQFLFEYFSETQRNKGNFPGRFSGRQFSNSRSEMNVSTLELGDSALYLCASSLQGEFTEAFFGQGTRLTVV.

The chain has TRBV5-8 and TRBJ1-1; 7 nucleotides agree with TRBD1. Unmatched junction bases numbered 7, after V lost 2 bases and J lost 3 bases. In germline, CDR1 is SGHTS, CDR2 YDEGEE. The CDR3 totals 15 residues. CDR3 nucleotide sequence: TGTGCCAGCAGCTTACAGGGGTTAGGGGACACTGAAGCTTTCTTT. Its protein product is CASSLQGLGDTEAFF. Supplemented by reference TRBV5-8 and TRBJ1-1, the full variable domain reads EAGVTQSPTHLIKTRGQQATLRCSPISGHTSVYWYQQALGLGLQFLLWYDEGEERNRGNFPPRFSGRQFPNYSSELNVNALELEDSALYLCASSLQGLGDTEAFFGQGTRLTVV.

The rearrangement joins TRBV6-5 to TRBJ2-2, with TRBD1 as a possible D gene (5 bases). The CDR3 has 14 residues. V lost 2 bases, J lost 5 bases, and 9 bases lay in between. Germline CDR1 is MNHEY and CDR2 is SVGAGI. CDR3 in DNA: TGTGCCAGCAGTTACCAGCAGGGTACCGGGGAGCTGTTTTTT. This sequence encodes CASSYQQGTGELFF.

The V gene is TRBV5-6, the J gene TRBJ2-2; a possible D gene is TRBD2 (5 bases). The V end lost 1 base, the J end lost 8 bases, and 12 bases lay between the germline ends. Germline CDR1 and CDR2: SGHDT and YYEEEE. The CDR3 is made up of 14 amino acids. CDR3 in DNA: TGTGCCAGCAGCTTGAGCTCCCCGGGAGGGGAGCTGTTTTTT. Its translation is CASSLSSPGGELFF.

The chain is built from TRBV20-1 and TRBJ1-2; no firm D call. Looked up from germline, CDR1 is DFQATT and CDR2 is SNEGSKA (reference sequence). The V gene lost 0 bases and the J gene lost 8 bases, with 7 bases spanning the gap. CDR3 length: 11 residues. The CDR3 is CSARDPVGYTF. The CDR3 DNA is TGCAGTGCTAGAGACCCAGTAGGCTACACCTTC.

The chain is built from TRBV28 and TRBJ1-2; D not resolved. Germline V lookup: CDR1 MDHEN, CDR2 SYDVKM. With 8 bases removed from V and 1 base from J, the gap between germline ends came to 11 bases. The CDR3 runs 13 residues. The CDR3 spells CASGRPINYGYTF. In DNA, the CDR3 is TGTGCCAGCGGGCGGCCGATTAACTATGGCTACACCTTC.

The CDR3 region has the DNA TGTGCCAGCAGTTTAGGACAGGGCTTTAACTATGGCTACACCTTC. Amino acid sequence: CASSLGQGFNYGYTF. The chain has TRBV27 and TRBJ1-2; 8 nucleotides agree with TRBD1. The CDR3 is made up of 15 amino acids. Germline V gene sequence: CDR1 MNHEY, CDR2 SMNVEV (reference sequence). V lost 2 bases, J lost 1 base, and 3 bases stayed unmatched.

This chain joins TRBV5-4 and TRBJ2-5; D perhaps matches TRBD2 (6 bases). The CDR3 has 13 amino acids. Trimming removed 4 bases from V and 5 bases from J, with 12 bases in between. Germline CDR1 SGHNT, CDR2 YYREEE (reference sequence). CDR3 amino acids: CASSARRGETQYF. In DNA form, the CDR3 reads TGTGCCAGCAGCGCCCGTCGGGGGGAGACCCAGTACTTC.

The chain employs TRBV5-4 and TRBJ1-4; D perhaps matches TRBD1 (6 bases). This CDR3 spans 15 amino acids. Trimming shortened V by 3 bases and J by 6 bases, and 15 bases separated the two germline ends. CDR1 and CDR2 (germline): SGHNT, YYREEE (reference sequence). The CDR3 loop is CASSSASGAYEKLFF. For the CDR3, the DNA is TGTGCCAGCAGCTCCGCCTCGGGGGCTTATGAAAAACTGTTTTTT.

The CDR3 DNA follows: TGTGCCGCAGCATGGAGAGGGGGAAACACCATATATTTT. Translated, it gives CAAAWRGGNTIYF. The chain uses TRBV6-5 and TRBJ1-3; no firm D call. The CDR3 covers 13 residues. The V end lost 11 bases, the J end lost 4 bases, and 15 bases lay between the germline ends. Germline CDR1 reads MNHEY; CDR2 reads SVGAGI.

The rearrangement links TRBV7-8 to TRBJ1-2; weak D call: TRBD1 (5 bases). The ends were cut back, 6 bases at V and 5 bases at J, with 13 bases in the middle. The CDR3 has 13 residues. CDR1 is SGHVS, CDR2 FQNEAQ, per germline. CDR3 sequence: CASRFSTDYGYTF. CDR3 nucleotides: TGTGCCAGCAGATTCTCGACAGATTATGGCTACACCTTC.

This CDR3 is CASSPFGVGNEQFF. CDR3 nucleotides: TGCGCCAGCAGCCCCTTCGGGGTAGGCAATGAGCAGTTCTTC. The rearrangement uses TRBV5-1 and TRBJ2-1; weak D call: TRBD2 (5 bases). In germline, CDR1 is SGHRS, CDR2 YFSETQ. The length of the CDR3 is 14 residues. Between the trimmed V and J ends, which lost 4 bases and 6 bases, there was a span of 14 bases.

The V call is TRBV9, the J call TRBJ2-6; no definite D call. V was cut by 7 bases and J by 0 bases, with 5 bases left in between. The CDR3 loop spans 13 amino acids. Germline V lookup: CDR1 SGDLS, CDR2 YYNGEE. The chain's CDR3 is CASETSGANVLTF. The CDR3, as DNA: TGTGCCAGCGAGACCTCTGGGGCCAACGTCCTGACTTTC.

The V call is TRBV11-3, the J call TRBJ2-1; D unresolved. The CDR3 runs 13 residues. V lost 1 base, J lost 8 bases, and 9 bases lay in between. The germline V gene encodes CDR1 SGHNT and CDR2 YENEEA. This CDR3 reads CASSLGSLDEQFF. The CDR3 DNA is TGTGCCAGCAGCTTAGGATCGTTGGATGAGCAGTTCTTC.

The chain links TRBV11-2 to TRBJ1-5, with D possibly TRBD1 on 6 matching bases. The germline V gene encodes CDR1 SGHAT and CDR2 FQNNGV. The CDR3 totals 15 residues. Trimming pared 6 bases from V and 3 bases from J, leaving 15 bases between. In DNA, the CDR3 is TGTGCCAGCAGGGGGCGGGGGGCGCCCAATCAGCCCCAGCATTTT. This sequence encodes CASRGRGAPNQPQHF.

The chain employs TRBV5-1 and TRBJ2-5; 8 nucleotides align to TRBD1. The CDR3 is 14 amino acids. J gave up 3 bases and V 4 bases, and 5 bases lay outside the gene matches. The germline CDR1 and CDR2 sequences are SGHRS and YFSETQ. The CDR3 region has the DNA TGCGCCAGCAGCCGATCGACAGGGGAAGAGACCCAGTACTTC. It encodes CASSRSTGEETQYF.

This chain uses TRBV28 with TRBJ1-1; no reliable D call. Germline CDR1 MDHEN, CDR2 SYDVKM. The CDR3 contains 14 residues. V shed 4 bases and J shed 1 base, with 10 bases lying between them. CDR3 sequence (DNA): TGTGCCAGCAGTTCCACCCAGTGGAACACTGAAGCTTTCTTT. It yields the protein CASSSTQWNTEAFF.

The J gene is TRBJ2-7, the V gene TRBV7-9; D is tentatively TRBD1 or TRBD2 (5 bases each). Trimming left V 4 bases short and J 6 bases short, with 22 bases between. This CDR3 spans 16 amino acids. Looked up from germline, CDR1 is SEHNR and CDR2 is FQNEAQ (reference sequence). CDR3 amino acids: CASSSGARDPNPEQYF. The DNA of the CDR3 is TGTGCCAGCAGCTCCGGGGCCCGGGACCCAAACCCCGAGCAGTACTTC.

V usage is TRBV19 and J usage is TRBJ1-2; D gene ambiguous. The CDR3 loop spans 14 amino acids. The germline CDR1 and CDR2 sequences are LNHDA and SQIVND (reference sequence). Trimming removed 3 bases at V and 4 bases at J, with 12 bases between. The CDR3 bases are TGTGCCAGTAGTATCGGTCCGGCCGGCTATGGCTACACCTTC. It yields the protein CASSIGPAGYGYTF.